These 11 T cell receptor beta chains originate from one sample sequenced in a study of OX40 agonist ivuxolimab in advanced cancers. The repertoire was sequenced with immunoSEQ multiplex PCR; TCRdb's copy has only in-frame clones and lacks some. Among more than 25,000 clones listed, nearly 95% were seen once. The sequenced sample was CD4+ or CD8+ T cells sorted from blood, obtained in a trial of the OX40 agonist ivuxolimab. These receptors were obtained from an adult with an advanced solid tumor such as melanoma, head and neck, liver or kidney cancer.

The gene calls are TRBV25-1 and TRBJ1-1; tentative D call: TRBD1 (6 bases). Germline values: CDR1 MGHDK, CDR2 SYGVNS. V lost 2 bases, J lost 7 bases, and 14 bases lay in between. The length of the CDR3 is 14 residues. The CDR3 here is CASSEGWDKNEAFF. The CDR3 DNA sequence: TGTGCCAGCAGTGAAGGATGGGACAAGAATGAAGCTTTCTTT.

This rearrangement joins TRBV6-1 to TRBJ2-2; 7 bases fit TRBD1. The CDR3 extends over 13 amino acids. The J segment lost 8 bases and the V segment lost 5 bases, leaving 5 bases of the junction unmatched. Germline CDR1 and CDR2: MNHNS and SASEGT. The CDR3 DNA is TGTGCCAGCAGTTCACAGGGGCCGGGGGAGCTGTTTTTT. It codes for CASSSQGPGELFF.

V and J are TRBV7-9 and TRBJ2-1, with D maybe TRBD2 (5 bases). V shed 8 bases and J shed 1 base, with 21 bases lying between them. CDR1 SEHNR and CDR2 FQNEAQ come from the germline V gene (reference sequence). The CDR3 covers 17 residues. In DNA, the CDR3 is TGTGCCAGCCACCCGGTGGAGGCACAGCCTTCCTACAATGAGCAGTTCTTC. Translating it yields CASHPVEAQPSYNEQFF.

V usage is TRBV7-9 and J usage is TRBJ1-5, with unresolved D. Germline V gives CDR1 SEHNR, CDR2 FQNEAQ (reference sequence). CDR3 length: 13 residues. V was cut by 1 base and J by 6 bases, with 7 bases left in between. The DNA of the CDR3 is TGTGCCAGCAGCTTAGGGTTGGCTCAGCCCCAGCATTTT. It codes for CASSLGLAQPQHF.

This clone was observed a single time. The V gene is TRBV25-1, the J gene TRBJ2-1; perhaps TRBD2 as D (5 bases). CDR1 and CDR2 (germline): MGHDK, SYGVNS. This CDR3 contains 14 residues. V gave up 11 bases and J gave up 0 bases, with 14 bases separating them. CDR3 nucleotide sequence: TGTGCCGGCACTCCGGGGAGCTCCTACAATGAGCAGTTCTTC. The encoded protein is CAGTPGSSYNEQFF.

The CDR3 nucleotides read TGTGCCAGCAGCTACACTCCCGGACAGGGGGCCTATGGCTACACCTTC. Protein: CASSYTPGQGAYGYTF. This chain uses TRBV7-9 with TRBJ1-2, with TRBD1 matching over 11 bases. The V segment lost 4 bases and the J segment 4 bases; nucleotides outside the gene matches: 8. The CDR3 length is 16 residues. Germline V gene data show CDR1 as SEHNR and CDR2 as FQNEAQ (reference sequence). Full variable domain (outside the CDR3, taken from reference TRBV7-9 and TRBJ1-2): DTGVSQNPRHKITKRGQNVTFRCDPISEHNRLYWYRQTLGQGPEFLTYFQNEAQLEKSRLLSDRFSAERPKGSFSTLEIQRTEQGDSAMYLCASSYTPGQGAYGYTFGSGTRLTVV.

A single count supports this clone. This chain joins TRBV5-4 and TRBJ1-6; perhaps TRBD1 as D (6 bases). The germline V gene has CDR1 SGHNT and CDR2 YYREEE (reference sequence). Trimming pared 2 bases from V and 10 bases from J, leaving 19 bases between. This CDR3 has 16 amino acids. CDR3 coding DNA: TGTGCCAGCAGCTTTGGACAGACCTCCGTGGGGTCACCCCTCCACTTT. This encodes CASSFGQTSVGSPLHF.

The chain carries TRBV4-3 and TRBJ1-1; D is undetermined. V was trimmed by 3 bases and J by 3 bases, leaving 14 bases between them. The CDR3 is made up of 15 amino acids. Germline lookup yields CDR1 LGHNA and CDR2 YSLEER. The CDR3 DNA follows: TGCGCCAGCAGCCAGGCGAGGTCAATCTACACTGAAGCTTTCTTT. Amino acids: CASSQARSIYTEAFF.

The chain carries TRBV7-9 and TRBJ2-3, with 8 bases aligning to TRBD2. Unmatched junction bases numbered 8, after V lost 5 bases and J lost 4 bases. The CDR3 has 15 residues. The germline CDR1 and CDR2 sequences are SEHNR and FQNEAQ (reference sequence). CDR3 sequence reads: CASSPGTRAPDTQYF. The CDR3 DNA follows: TGTGCCAGCAGCCCCGGGACTAGGGCCCCAGATACGCAGTATTTT.

The chain employs TRBV2 and TRBJ1-2; no definite D call. This CDR3 spans 14 amino acids. Germline V lookup: CDR1 SNHLY, CDR2 FYNNEI. V lost 6 bases, J lost 2 bases, and 13 bases lay in between. The CDR3 is CASRAGDINYGYTF. For the CDR3, the DNA is TGTGCCAGCAGGGCCGGGGATATAAACTATGGCTACACCTTC.

The chain has TRBV9 and TRBJ1-2; D remains ambiguous. V was pared by 0 bases and J by 0 bases, with 6 bases between. Per germline, CDR1 SGDLS and CDR2 YYNGEE. The CDR3 has 14 amino acids. For the CDR3, the DNA is TGTGCCAGCAGCGTAGGGGGAGCTAACTATGGCTACACCTTC. It yields the protein CASSVGGANYGYTF.